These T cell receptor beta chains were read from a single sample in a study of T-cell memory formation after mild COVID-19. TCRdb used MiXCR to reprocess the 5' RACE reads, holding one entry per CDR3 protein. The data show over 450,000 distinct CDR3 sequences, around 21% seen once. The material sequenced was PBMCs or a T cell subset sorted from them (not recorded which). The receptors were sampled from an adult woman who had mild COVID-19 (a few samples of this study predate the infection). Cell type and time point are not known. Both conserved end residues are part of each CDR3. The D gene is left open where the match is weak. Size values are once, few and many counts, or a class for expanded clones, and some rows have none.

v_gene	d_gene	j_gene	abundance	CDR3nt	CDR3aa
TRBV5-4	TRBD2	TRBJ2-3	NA	TGTGCCAGCAGCTCGGGAGGGCCTGGGGCAGATACGCAGTATTTT	CASSSGGPGADTQYF
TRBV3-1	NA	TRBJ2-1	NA	TGTGCCAGCAGCCGAGGGGGAGGGCCTATCGATGAGCAGTTCTTC	CASSRGGGPIDEQFF
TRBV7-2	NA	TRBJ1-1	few	TGTGCCAGCAGCCCCGACAGCTTCGGGACTGAAGCTTTCTTT	CASSPDSFGTEAFF
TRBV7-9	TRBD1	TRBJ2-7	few	TGTGCCAGCACGGACAGGGAGACCTACGAGCAGTACTTC	CASTDRETYEQYF
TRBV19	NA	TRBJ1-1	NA	TGTGCCAGTAGTATCTCTGCGGCGGGGAACGCTGAAGCTTTCTTT	CASSISAAGNAEAFF
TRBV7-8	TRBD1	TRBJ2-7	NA	TGTGCCAGCAGCTTAGAGGCGACAGGGGTCGAGCAGTACTTC	CASSLEATGVEQYF
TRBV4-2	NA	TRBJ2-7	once	TGTGCCAGCAGCCAAGAGTCCAAGCTAACCTACGAGCAGTACTTC	CASSQESKLTYEQYF
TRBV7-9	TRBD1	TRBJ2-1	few	TGTGCCAGCAGCTCGCTCGGGACAGGGTTCGATGAGCAGTTCTTC	CASSSLGTGFDEQFF
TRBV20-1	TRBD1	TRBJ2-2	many	TGCAGTGCTACGGGACAGACTAACACCGGGGAGCTGTTTTTT	CSATGQTNTGELFF
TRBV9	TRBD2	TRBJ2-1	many	TGTGCCAGCAGCGTAGCGGTAGCGGGAGGATATGGGAACAATGAGCAGTTCTTC	CASSVAVAGGYGNNEQFF
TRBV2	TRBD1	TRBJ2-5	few	TGTGCCAGCAGTGAGACAGGGGACGGGTACCAAGAGACCCAGTACTTC	CASSETGDGYQETQYF
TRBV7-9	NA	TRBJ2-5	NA	TGTGCCAGCAGCTTAGGAGGGGGAAGTGGAGAGACCCAGTACTTC	CASSLGGGSGETQYF
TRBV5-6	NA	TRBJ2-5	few	TGTGCCAGCAGCTCCCTGGACAGAGGAGAGACCCAGTACTTC	CASSSLDRGETQYF
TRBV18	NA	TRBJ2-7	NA	TGTGCCAGCTCACCACGTCGCGAGCAGTACTTC	CASSPRREQYF
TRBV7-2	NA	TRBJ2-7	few	TGTGCCAGCAGCTTAGAGGCTCAGGCCTACGAGCAGTACTTC	CASSLEAQAYEQYF
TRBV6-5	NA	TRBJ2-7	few	TGTGCCAGCAGGAGGGGCGGGGGCCGCTTGAGCTCCTACGAGCAGTACTTC	CASRRGGGRLSSYEQYF
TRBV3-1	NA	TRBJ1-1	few	TGTGCCAGCAGCCATGCGTCCGGTGGGCCCAAGAACACTGAAGCTTTCTTT	CASSHASGGPKNTEAFF
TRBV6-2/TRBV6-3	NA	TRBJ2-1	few	TGTGCCAGCCTAGACGGGGACAATGAGCAGTTCTTC	CASLDGDNEQFF
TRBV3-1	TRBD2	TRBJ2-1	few	TGTGCCAGCAGCCGCCTGACTAGCGGGTACAATGAGCAGTTCTTC	CASSRLTSGYNEQFF
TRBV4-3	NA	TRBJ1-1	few	TGCGCCAGCAGCCCCTCCAGGTCCCTGAGGGATGAAGCTTTCTTT	CASSPSRSLRDEAFF
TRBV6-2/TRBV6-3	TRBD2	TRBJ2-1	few	TGTGCCAGCAGTTACCAGACTAGCGGGAGAGATTACAATGAGCAGTTCTTC	CASSYQTSGRDYNEQFF
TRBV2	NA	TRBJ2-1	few	TGTGCCAGCAGTGAATCGGTGCCTAGATCGGGCAATGAGCAGTTCTTC	CASSESVPRSGNEQFF
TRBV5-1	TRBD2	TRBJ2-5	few	TGCGCCAGCAGCCAAAAGCGGGGGGGCCGCGAGACCCAGTACTTC	CASSQKRGGRETQYF
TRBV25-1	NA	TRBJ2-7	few	TGTGCCAGCAGGGACAACTCCTACGAGCAGTACTTC	CASRDNSYEQYF
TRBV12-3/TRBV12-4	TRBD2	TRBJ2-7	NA	TGTGCCAGCAGACTTAGCGGGAAGAACTACGAGCAGTACTTC	CASRLSGKNYEQYF
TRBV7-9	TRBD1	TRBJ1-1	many	TGTGCCAGCAGCCCTCGGACAGGGATGAACACTGAAGCTTTCTTT	CASSPRTGMNTEAFF
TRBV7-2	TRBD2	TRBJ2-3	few	TGTGCCAGCAGCCCGGGTAGGGGACTAGCGGCCGATACGCAGTATTTT	CASSPGRGLAADTQYF
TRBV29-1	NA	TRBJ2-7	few	TGCAGCGTTGGGGGGGACGGAGAGTCCTACGAGCAGTACTTC	CSVGGDGESYEQYF
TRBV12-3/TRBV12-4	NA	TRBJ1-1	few	TGTGCCAGCACCTCTTATGTAGCCTTGAACACTGAAGCTTTCTTT	CASTSYVALNTEAFF
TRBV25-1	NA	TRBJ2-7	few	TGTGCCAGCAGTGAATGGTTAGGGAACGAGCAGTACTTC	CASSEWLGNEQYF
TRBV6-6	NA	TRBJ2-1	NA	TGTGCCAGCAGTTTGAGTACGGTATACAATGAGCAGTTCTTC	CASSLSTVYNEQFF
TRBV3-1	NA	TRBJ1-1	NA	TGTGCCAGCAGCCTGACAGAAAGCGAAGCTTTCTTT	CASSLTESEAFF
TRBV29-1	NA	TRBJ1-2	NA	TGCAGCGTTGGAAAGACAGTTAACTATGGCTACACCTTC	CSVGKTVNYGYTF
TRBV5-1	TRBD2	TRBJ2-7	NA	TGCGCCAGCAGCTTGGAGGCGGGGGTCGACGAGCAGTACTTC	CASSLEAGVDEQYF
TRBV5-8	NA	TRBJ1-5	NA	TGTGCCAGCAGCTTTAGACAGCCGCATCAGCCCCAGCATTTT	CASSFRQPHQPQHF
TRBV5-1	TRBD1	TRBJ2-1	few	TGCGCCAGCAGAAACGGACAGGGGGAGGTTGAGCAGTTCTTC	CASRNGQGEVEQFF
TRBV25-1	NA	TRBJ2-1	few	TGTGCCAGCAGTGAATCACGGTCCATTTCCTACAATGAGCAGTTCTTC	CASSESRSISYNEQFF
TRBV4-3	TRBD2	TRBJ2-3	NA	TGCGCCAGCAGCCAAGAGATGCTAGCGGGTCCCGATACGCAGTATTTT	CASSQEMLAGPDTQYF
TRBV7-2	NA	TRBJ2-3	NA	TGTGCCAGCAGCTTGATGGGCAGGGTCACAGATACGCAGTATTTT	CASSLMGRVTDTQYF
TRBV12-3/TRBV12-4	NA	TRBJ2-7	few	TGTGCCAGCAGTTTAGACCGCAGAGCCTACGAGCAGTACTTC	CASSLDRRAYEQYF
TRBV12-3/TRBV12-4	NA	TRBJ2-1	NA	TGTGCCAGCAGTTTTAGCCGGGAGCTTGTATACAATGAGCAGTTCTTC	CASSFSRELVYNEQFF
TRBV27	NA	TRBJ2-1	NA	TGTGCCAGCAGCCCCTTAGGCACAGGGTCAAAAAATGAGCAGTTCTTC	CASSPLGTGSKNEQFF
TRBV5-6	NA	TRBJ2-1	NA	TGTGCCAGCAGCTTGGTTAGGGTTACCTACAATGAGCAGTTCTTC	CASSLVRVTYNEQFF
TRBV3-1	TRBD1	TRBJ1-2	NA	TGTGCCAGCATCCTTGCCGGGGGGACAGAGGGCTACACCTTC	CASILAGGTEGYTF
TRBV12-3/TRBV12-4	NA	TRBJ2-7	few	TGTGCCAGCAGCCCGGCCCCTAGCTACGAGCAGTACTTC	CASSPAPSYEQYF
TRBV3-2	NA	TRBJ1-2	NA	TGTGCCAGCAGCCTGCCCGGGACAGGGCCCTATGGCTACACCTTC	CASSLPGTGPYGYTF
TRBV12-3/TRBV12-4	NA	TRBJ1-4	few	TGTGCCAGCATGGCCCCTCAGGCAACTAATGAAAAACTGTTTTTT	CASMAPQATNEKLFF
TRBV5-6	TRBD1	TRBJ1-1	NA	TGTGCCAGCAGCTTAGCTACAGGGGTAGAAGCTTTCTTT	CASSLATGVEAFF
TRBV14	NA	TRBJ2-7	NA	TGTGCCAGCAGCCCGGGTGGACAGCTAATGTTCTACGAGCAGTACTTC	CASSPGGQLMFYEQYF
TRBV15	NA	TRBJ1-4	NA	TGTGCCACCAGCAGAGATCGGGGAGGGGATCGGGAAAAACTGTTTTTT	CATSRDRGGDREKLFF
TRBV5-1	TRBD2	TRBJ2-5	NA	TGCGCCAGCAGCGCCGGACTAGCGGTACGGGAGACCCAGTACTTC	CASSAGLAVRETQYF
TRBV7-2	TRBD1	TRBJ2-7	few	TGTGCCAGCAGCTTAGGACAGGGGGTCGGCGAGCAGTACTTC	CASSLGQGVGEQYF
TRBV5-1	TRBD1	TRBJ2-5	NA	TGCGCCAGCTCCCGACAGGGGACAAATCAAGAGACCCAGTACTTC	CASSRQGTNQETQYF
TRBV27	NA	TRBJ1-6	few	TGTGCCAGCAGATCCAGGGAGGGGATTTCACCCCTCCACTTT	CASRSREGISPLHF
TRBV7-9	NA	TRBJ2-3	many	TGTGCCAGCAGCTTAGGATTCGGACAGCCTTCACTCACAGATACGCAGTATTTT	CASSLGFGQPSLTDTQYF